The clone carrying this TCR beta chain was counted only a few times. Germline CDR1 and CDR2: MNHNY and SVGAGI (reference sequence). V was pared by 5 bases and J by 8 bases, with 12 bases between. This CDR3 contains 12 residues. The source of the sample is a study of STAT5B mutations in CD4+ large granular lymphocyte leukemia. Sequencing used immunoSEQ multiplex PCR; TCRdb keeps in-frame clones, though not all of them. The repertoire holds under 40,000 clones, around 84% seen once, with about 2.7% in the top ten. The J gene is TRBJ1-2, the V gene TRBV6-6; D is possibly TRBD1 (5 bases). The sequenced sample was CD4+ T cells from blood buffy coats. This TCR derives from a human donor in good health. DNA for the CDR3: TGTGCCAGCAGTGCGAGTGGGGGGGGCTACACCTTC. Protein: CASSASGGGYTF.